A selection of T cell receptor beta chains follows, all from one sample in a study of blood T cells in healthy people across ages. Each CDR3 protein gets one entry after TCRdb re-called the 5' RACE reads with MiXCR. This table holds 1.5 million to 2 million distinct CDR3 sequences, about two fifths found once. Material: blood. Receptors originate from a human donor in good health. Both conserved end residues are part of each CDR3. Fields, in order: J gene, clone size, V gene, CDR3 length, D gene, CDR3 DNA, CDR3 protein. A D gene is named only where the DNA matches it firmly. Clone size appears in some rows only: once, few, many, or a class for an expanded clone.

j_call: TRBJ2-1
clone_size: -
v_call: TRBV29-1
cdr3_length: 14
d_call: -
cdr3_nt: TGCAGCGTTGAAAGACCGAGCTCCTACAATGAGCAGTTCTTC
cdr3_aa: CSVERPSSYNEQFF

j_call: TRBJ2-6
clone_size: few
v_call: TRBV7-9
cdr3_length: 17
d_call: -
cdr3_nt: TGTGCCAGCAGCCAATGGACTGGAAGCTTTGGAGCCAACGTCCTGACTTTC
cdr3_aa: CASSQWTGSFGANVLTF

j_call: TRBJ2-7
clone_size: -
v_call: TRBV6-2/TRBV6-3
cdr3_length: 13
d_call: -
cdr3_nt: TGTGCCAGCAGCCTCCCGGGGGGCTACAAGCAGTACTTC
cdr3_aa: CASSLPGGYKQYF

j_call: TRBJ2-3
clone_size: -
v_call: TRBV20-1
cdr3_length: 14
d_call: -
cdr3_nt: TGCAGTGCAACAGGGTTTCCGGGCACAGATACGCAGTATTTT
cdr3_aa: CSATGFPGTDTQYF

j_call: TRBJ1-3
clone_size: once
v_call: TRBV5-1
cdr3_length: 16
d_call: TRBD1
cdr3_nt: TGCGCCAGCAGCTTGGAGACAGGGAACAGTGGAAACACCATATATTTT
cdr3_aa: CASSLETGNSGNTIYF

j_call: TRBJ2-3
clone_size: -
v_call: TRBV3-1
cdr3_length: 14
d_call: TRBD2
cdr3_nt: TGTGCCAGCAGCCAACTAGCGGGGGTGGAGACGCAGTATTTT
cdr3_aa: CASSQLAGVETQYF

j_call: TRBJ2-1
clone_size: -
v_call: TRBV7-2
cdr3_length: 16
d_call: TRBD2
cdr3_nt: TGTGCCAGCAGCTCGGTAGCGGGGGCCCCCTACAATGAGCAGTTCTTC
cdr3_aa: CASSSVAGAPYNEQFF

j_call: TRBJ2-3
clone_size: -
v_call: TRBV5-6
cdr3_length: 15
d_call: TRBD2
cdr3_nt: TGTGCCAGCAGACGACTAGCGGGGAACACAGATACGCAGTATTTT
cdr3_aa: CASRRLAGNTDTQYF

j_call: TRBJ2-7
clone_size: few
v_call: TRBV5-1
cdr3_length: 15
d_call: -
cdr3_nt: TGCGCCAGCAGCTCATCCCCGGCGGGGACCTACGAGCAGTACTTC
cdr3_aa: CASSSSPAGTYEQYF

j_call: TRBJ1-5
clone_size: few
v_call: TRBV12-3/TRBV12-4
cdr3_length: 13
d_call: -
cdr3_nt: TGTGCCAGCAGTCGCACCATGGGGCAGCCCCAGCATTTT
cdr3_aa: CASSRTMGQPQHF

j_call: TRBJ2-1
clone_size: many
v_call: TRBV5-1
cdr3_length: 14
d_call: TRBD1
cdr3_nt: TGCGCCAGTACTCCGGGACAGAGATACAATGAGCAGTTCTTC
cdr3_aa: CASTPGQRYNEQFF

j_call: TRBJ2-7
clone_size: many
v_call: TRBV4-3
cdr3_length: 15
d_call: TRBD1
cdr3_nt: TGCGCCAGCAGCCAAGATGTGACAGGGGCCTACGAGCAGTACTTC
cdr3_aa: CASSQDVTGAYEQYF

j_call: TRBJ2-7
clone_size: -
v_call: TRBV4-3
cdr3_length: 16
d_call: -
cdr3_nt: TGCGCCAGCAGCACTACAGGGCACTCCAGCTCCTACGAGCAGTACTTC
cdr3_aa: CASSTTGHSSSYEQYF

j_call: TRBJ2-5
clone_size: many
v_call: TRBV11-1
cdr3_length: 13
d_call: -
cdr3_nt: TGTGCCAGCAGCTTAGAGTATTACGGGACCCAGTACTTC
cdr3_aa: CASSLEYYGTQYF

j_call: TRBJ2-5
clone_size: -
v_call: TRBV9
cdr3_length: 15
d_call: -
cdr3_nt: TGTGCCAGCAGCGCCCCGACGGCAAATGACGAGACCCAGTACTTC
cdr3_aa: CASSAPTANDETQYF

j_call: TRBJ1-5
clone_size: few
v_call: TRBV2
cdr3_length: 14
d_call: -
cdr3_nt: TGTGCCAGCAGTGATTCCCGATTTTATCAGCCCCAGCATTTT
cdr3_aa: CASSDSRFYQPQHF

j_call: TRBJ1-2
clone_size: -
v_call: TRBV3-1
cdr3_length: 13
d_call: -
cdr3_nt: TGTGCCGGCAGCCAAGATCTGGGGTATGGCTACACCTTC
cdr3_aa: CAGSQDLGYGYTF

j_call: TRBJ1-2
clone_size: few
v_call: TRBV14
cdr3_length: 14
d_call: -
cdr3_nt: TGTGCCAGCAGCCTCACAGTGGGGATAGGAGGCTACACCTTC
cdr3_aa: CASSLTVGIGGYTF

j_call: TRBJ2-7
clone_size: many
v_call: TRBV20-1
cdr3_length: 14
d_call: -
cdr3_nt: TGCAGTGCTTCTGCTGCGGGCATCCCCTACGAGCAGTACTTC
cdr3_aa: CSASAAGIPYEQYF

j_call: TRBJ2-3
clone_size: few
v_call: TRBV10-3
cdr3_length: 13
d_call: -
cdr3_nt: TGTGCCACCCGGGACCATGATGTCGATACGCAGTATTTT
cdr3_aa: CATRDHDVDTQYF

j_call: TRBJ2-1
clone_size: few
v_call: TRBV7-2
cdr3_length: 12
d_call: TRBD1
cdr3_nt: TGTGCCAGCAGACCGCCGGGACAGGGAAAGTTCTTC
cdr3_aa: CASRPPGQGKFF

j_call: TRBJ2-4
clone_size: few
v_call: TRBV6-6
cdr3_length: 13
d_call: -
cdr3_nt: TGTGCCAGCAGTTCTCCTCCGGAAAACATTCAGTACTTC
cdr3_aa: CASSSPPENIQYF

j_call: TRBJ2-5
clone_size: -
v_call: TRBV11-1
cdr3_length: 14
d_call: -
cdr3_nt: TGTGCCAGCAGCTTAGTTATAAGTCAAGAGACCCAGTACTTC
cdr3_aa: CASSLVISQETQYF

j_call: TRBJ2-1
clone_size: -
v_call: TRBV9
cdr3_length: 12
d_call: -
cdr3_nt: TGTGCCAGCAGCGTAGAACCTCATGAGCAGTTCTTC
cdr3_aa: CASSVEPHEQFF

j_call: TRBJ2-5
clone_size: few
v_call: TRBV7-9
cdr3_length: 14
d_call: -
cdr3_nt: TGTGCCAGCAGCTTAGGGGCTTTCGAAGAGACCCAGTACTTC
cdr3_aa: CASSLGAFEETQYF

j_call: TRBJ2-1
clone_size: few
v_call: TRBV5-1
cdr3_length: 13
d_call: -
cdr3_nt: TGCGCCAGCAGCGTGGGACATTCGGATGAGCAGTTCTTC
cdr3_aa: CASSVGHSDEQFF

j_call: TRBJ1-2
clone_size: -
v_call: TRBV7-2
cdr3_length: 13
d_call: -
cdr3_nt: TGTGCCAGCAGCTTAGCCGGATGGAGTGGCTACACCTTC
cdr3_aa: CASSLAGWSGYTF

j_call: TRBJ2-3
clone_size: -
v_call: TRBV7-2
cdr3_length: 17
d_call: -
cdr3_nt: TGTGCCAGCAACTCGATCGGGGGCAAACCAAGGGGAGATACGCAGTATTTT
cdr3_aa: CASNSIGGKPRGDTQYF

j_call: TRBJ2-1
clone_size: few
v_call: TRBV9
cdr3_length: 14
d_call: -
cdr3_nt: TGTGCCAGCAGCGTAGTTGGCGGGAACAATGAGCAGTTCTTC
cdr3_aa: CASSVVGGNNEQFF

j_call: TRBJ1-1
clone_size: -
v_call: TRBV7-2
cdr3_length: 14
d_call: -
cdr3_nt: TGTGCCAGCAGCTTAGCGGCCGGGTACACTGAAGCTTTCTTT
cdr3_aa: CASSLAAGYTEAFF

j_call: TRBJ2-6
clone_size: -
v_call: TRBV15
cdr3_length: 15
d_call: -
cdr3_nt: TGTGCCACCAGCCTGGACACATCTGGGGCCAACGTCCTGACTTTC
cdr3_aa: CATSLDTSGANVLTF

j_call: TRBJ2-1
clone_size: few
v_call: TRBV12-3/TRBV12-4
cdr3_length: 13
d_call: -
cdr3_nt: TGTGCCAGCAGCAAAACAGCCTACAATGAGCAGTTCTTC
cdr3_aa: CASSKTAYNEQFF

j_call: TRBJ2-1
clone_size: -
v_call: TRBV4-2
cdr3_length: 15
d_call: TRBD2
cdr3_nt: TGTGCCAGCAGCTTAGACGAGCGGGGGACGGGGGAGCAGTTCTTC
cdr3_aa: CASSLDERGTGEQFF

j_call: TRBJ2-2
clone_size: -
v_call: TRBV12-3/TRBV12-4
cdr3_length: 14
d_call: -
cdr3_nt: TGTGCCAGCAGTTTACTAGGCGTCGGCGGGGAGCTGTTTTTT
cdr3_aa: CASSLLGVGGELFF

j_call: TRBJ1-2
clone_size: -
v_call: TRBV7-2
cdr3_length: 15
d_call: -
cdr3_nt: TGTGCCAGCAGCTTCGGAGTCGGCCAGCAAGGCGGCTACACCTTC
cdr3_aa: CASSFGVGQQGGYTF

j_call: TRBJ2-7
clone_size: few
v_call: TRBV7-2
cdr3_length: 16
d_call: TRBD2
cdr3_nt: TGTGCCAGCAGCTTAGTCGGGGGGAGGTTAACCTACGAGCAGTACTTC
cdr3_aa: CASSLVGGRLTYEQYF

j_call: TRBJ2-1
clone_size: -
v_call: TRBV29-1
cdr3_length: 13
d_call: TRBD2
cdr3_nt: TGCAGCGTTGAAGCGGGGGGGCCCAGTGAGCAGTTCTTC
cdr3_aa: CSVEAGGPSEQFF

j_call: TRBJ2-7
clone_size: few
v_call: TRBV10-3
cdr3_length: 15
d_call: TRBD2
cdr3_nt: TGTGCCATCAGTGAGATAAGCGGGGGGACCTACGAGCAGTACTTC
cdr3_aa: CAISEISGGTYEQYF

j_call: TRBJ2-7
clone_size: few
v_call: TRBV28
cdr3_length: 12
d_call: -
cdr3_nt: TGTGCCAGCAGACGAGACGTAGATGAGCAGTACTTC
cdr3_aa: CASRRDVDEQYF

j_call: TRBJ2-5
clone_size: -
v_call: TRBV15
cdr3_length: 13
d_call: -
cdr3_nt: TGTGCCACCAGCAGAAAAGTTCCAGAGACCCAGTACTTC
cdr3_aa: CATSRKVPETQYF

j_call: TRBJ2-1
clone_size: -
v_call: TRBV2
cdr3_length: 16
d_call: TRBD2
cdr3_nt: TGTGCCAGCAGTTACGGGACTAGCGGGGGGGCGAATGAGCAGTTCTTC
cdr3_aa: CASSYGTSGGANEQFF

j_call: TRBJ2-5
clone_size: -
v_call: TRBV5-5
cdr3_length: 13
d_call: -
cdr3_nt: TGTGCCAGCACCACGGGGGGCTACGAGACCCAGTACTTC
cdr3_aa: CASTTGGYETQYF

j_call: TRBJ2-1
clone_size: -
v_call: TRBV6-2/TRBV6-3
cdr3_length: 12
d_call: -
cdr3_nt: TGTGCCAGCAGCCACCGGGAGAATGAGCAGTTCTTC
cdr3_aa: CASSHRENEQFF

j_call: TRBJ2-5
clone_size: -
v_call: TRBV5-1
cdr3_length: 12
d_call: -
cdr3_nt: TGCGCCAGCAGCTCTTGGTTAGAGACCCAGTACTTC
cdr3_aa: CASSSWLETQYF

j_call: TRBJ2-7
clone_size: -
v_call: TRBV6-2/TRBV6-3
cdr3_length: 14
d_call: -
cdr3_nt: TGTGCCAGCAGTACTAACCACAGGGTTTACGAGCAGTACTTC
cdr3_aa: CASSTNHRVYEQYF

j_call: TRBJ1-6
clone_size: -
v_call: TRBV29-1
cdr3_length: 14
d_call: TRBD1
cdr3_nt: TGCAGCGTCGGACAGGGGGCGGCGGGTTCACCCCTCCACTTT
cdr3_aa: CSVGQGAAGSPLHF

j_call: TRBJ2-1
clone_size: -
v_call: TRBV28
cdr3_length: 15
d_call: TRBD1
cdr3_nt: TGTGCCAGCAGACCGAACAGGGGCAGTGGAGAGACCCAGTTCTTC
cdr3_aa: CASRPNRGSGETQFF

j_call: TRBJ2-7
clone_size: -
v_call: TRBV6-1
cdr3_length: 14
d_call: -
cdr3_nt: TGTGCCAGCAGAGCCCTATACGGGAACTACGAGCAGTACTTC
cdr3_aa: CASRALYGNYEQYF

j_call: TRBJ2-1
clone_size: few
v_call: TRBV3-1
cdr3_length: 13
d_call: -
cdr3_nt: TGTGCCAGCAGCCCCTCTGGTATGGATGAGCAGTTCTTC
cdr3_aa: CASSPSGMDEQFF

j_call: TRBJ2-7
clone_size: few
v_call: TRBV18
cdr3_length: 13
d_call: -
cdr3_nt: TGTGCCAGCTCCGGTGGGAGTTACAATGAGCAGTACTTC
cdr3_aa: CASSGGSYNEQYF

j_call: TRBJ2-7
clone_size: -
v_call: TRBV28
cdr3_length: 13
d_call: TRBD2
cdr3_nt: TGTGCCACCACTATGCGGGGGAGCTACGAGCAGTACTTC
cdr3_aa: CATTMRGSYEQYF

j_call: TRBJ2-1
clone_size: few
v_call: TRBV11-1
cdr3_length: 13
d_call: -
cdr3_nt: TGTGCCAGCAGCCGCGGCCCTGATAATGAGCAGTTCTTC
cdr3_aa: CASSRGPDNEQFF

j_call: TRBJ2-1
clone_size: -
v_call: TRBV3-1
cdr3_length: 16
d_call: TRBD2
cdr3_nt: TGTGCCAGCAGCCTAGGGACTAGTGCATGGGGCAATGAGCAGTTCTTC
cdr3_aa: CASSLGTSAWGNEQFF

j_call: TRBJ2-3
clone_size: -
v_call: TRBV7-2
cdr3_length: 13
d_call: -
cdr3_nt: TGTGCCAGCAGCCACGAGGCGGACGATACGCAGTATTTT
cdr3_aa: CASSHEADDTQYF

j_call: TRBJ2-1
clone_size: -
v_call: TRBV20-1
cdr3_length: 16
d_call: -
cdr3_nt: TGCAGTGCTGAGGGACAACTCTCACCCACCTACAATGAGCAGTTCTTC
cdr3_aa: CSAEGQLSPTYNEQFF